This T cell receptor beta chain was sequenced during a study of T-cell reconstitution after alpha-beta-depleted transplantation in children. Germline CDR1 SGHVS, CDR2 FQNEAQ. The CDR3 sequence is 16 residues long. V lost 7 bases to trimming and J lost 3 bases; unmatched junction nucleotides: 12. Unique molecular identifiers were incorporated during preparation of the TCRbeta library. Via MiXCR, TCRdb re-called the PCR reads, giving one row per CDR3 protein. The sample includes around 140,000 distinct CDR3 sequences, around 8.8% of them seen just once. This receptor was identified in a female patient between 2 and 15 years old who had a stem cell transplant for congenital amegakaryocytic thrombocytopenia, so the T cells may come from the graft donor. Sequencing used PBMCs, mostly from graft donor cells, obtained 180 days after TCRalphabeta/CD19-depleted stem cell transplant. The chain uses TRBV7-8 and TRBJ2-5; TRBD2 matches at 9 bases. The CDR3 nucleotides are TGTGCCAGCACCTTCCTGGCGAGCGGGAGGAAAGAGACCCAGTACTTC. It codes for CASTFLASGRKETQYF.